This TCR beta chain comes out of a study of prognosis after radiotherapy for stage I lung cancer. Looking at the study overall: More than twelve patients had newly diagnosed primary stage I lung tumors, and five had oligometastatic NSCLC after surgical resection of the primary tumor. Patients with non-small cell lung cancer were all judged medically inoperable.

Two time points each involved a draw of about 6 milliliters of peripheral blood. Multiplex PCR, run in two rounds, amplified TCR beta CDR3 from genomic DNA. Every TRBV and TRBJ gene had its own specific primer in first-round PCR. MiXCR, run by TCRdb on the multiplex PCR reads, gives a single entry per CDR3 protein. The sample lists fewer than 40,000 distinct CDR3 sequences, more than 30% occurring once. The material sequenced was PBMCs, taken before or after stereotactic body radiation therapy (not recorded which). The sequence was collected from a donor older than 45 with non-small cell lung cancer.

The CDR3 DNA follows: TGTGCCAGCAGCTTAAGGGGGGGGAACCGTTTTAACTATGGCTACACCTTC. It yields the protein CASSLRGGNRFNYGYTF. V is TRBV7-3 and J is TRBJ1-2; possible D gene TRBD1, 5 bases. Per germline, CDR1 SGHTA and CDR2 FQGTGA. The length of the CDR3 is 17 residues. V gave up 1 base and J gave up 1 base, with 16 bases separating them.